This TCR beta chain was profiled in a study of long-term antiretroviral therapy in people with HIV. Overall study results and limits: Control repertoires displayed wider CDR3 length ranges than the HIV repertoires.

Looked up from germline, CDR1 is SGHNT and CDR2 is YENEEA. V dropped 0 bases and J dropped 0 bases, with 9 bases sitting between them. This CDR3 has 16 residues. Assay version v3.0 of immunoSEQ was used, and it was run at survey level. The data were produced by immunoSEQ multiplex PCR, yet TCRdb's version contains in-frame clones alone and is incomplete. The table includes about 22,000 clones, approximately 86% detected once. Donors each had at least one pre-ART PBMC sample and at least two post-ART ones. Treatment for every participant with HIV took place in the United States. Concerning this clone: Its specificity is unknown.

J is TRBJ2-1 and V is TRBV11-3; D gene uncertain. The sequence was collected from a man in his forties or fifties with HIV. Specimen: unsorted PBMCs, collected 1.6 years after starting antiretroviral therapy. CDR3: CASSLERGFSYNEQFF. The CDR3 DNA reads as TGTGCCAGCAGCTTAGAGCGAGGTTTCTCCTACAATGAGCAGTTCTTC.